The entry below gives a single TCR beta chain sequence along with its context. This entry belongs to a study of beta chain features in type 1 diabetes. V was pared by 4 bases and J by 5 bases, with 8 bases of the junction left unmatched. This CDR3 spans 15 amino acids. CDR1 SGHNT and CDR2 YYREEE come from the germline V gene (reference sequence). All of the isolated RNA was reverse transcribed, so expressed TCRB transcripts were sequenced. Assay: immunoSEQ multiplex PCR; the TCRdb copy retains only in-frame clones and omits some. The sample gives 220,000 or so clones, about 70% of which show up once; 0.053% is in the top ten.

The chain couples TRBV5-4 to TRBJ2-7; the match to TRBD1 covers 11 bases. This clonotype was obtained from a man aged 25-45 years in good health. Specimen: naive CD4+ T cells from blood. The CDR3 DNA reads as TGTGCCAGCAGCCAGAGGACAGGGGGCGAAAACGAGCAGTACTTC. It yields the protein CASSQRTGGENEQYF.